Sequencing of this TCR beta chain was carried out in a study of cytomegalovirus exposure and HLA in healthy donors. Points from the study as a whole: Analyzed later, association rates of TCRs varied across HLA loci, with DRB1 most and HLA-C fewest.

Use of 60 Vbeta and 13 Jbeta primers characterized the PCR. TCRdb's copy holds only in-frame clones and misses some; the assay was immunoSEQ multiplex PCR. The table includes hundreds of thousands of clones, just under 80% detected once. With regard to this clone: The antigen remains unidentified.

V lost 4 bases and J lost 4; bases outside the gene matches: 5. CDR1 SQVTM and CDR2 ANQGSEA come from the germline V gene. This CDR3 contains 13 residues. The chain couples TRBV29-1 to TRBJ2-3; 7 bases map to TRBD2. The receptor comes from a boy under 18 in good health and CMV-seronegative. Sequencing was carried out using PBMCs. The CDR3 region is CSVAERGPDTQYF. In DNA, the CDR3 is TGCAGCGTTGCGGAGCGGGGACCAGATACGCAGTATTTT.